The 26 T cell receptor beta chains below all came from one sample that was sequenced in a study of beta chain features in type 1 diabetes. Overall study results and limits: Among all four CD4+ subsets, Type 1 diabetes patients had TCRB CDR3s that were moderately but significantly shorter.

These TCRs' antigens remain unknown. The sequenced template was cDNA made from the entire isolated RNA. Libraries were prepared by immunoSEQ multiplex PCR; TCRdb keeps only in-frame clonotypes and omits some of them. The sample holds nearly 700,000 clones, roughly an eighth seen once. The specimen sequenced was naive CD4+ T cells from blood. These receptors were collected from a man between 18 and 29 years old with type 1 diabetes.

This clone was counted between two and nine times. V usage is TRBV30 and J usage is TRBJ2-7; tentatively, D is TRBD1 (5 bases). This CDR3 spans 14 amino acids. Looked up from germline, CDR1 is GTSNPN and CDR2 is SVGIG (reference sequence). The V end lost 1 base, the J end lost 3 bases, and 13 bases lay between the germline ends. CDR3 DNA sequence: TGTGCCTGGAGTGGGGGCCGCTCTTTCTACGAGCAGTACTTC. This sequence encodes CAWSGGRSFYEQYF.

This clone was seen a few times. This sequence joins TRBV30 and TRBJ1-5, with 8 bases identical to TRBD1. The CDR3 length is 15 residues. Germline V CDR1 and CDR2: GTSNPN, SVGIG (reference sequence). V shed 1 base and J 6 bases; nucleotides not matched to a gene: 8. The CDR3 nucleotides are TGTGCCTGGAGTGGCGGACAGGGAAGGGGTCAGCCCCAGCATTTT. This translates into CAWSGGQGRGQPQHF.

This clone came up a few times. This chain joins TRBV6-5 and TRBJ2-3; D not certain. Trimming took off 2 bases at V and 3 bases at J, with 9 bases between the two ends. The CDR3 is 14 residues long. Germline loops: CDR1 MNHEY, CDR2 SVGAGI. The DNA for the CDR3 is TGTGCCAGCAGTTACCAGATAGAGACAGATACGCAGTATTTT. Residues: CASSYQIETDTQYF.

The gene calls are TRBV28 and TRBJ2-4; D is uncertain. CDR1 MDHEN and CDR2 SYDVKM come from the germline V gene. The CDR3 sequence is 13 residues long. The V gene lost 6 bases and the J gene lost 6 bases, with 12 bases spanning the gap. Written as DNA, the CDR3 is TGTGCCAGCAGCCCTGGTGGGCGAAACATTCAGTACTTC. Its protein is CASSPGGRNIQYF. Complete variable domain (other parts from reference TRBV28 and TRBJ2-4): DVKVTQSSRYLVKRTGEKVFLECVQDMDHENMFWYRQDPGLGLRLIYFSYDVKMKEKGDIPEGYSVSREKKERFSLILESASTNQTSMYLCASSPGGRNIQYFGAGTRLSVL.

This clone was seen a few times. The rearrangement links TRBV14 to TRBJ2-5, with D perhaps assigned TRBD1 or TRBD2 (5 bases each). Germline CDR1 is SGHDN and CDR2 is FVKESK. V was trimmed by 4 bases and J by 5 bases, leaving 11 bases between them. This CDR3 is built from 13 residues. CDR3 DNA: TGTGCCAGCAGCCCTGAGTGGGGGGAGACCCAGTACTTC. The encoded protein is CASSPEWGETQYF. Full variable domain (remainder filled in from reference TRBV14 and TRBJ2-5): EAGVTQFPSHSVIEKGQTVTLRCDPISGHDNLYWYRRVMGKEIKFLLHFVKESKQDESGMPNNRFLAERTGGTYSTLKVQPAELEDSGVYFCASSPEWGETQYFGPGTRLLVL.

Points on this clone: Different DNA sequences within this sample yield the same CDR3. V and J are TRBV11-2 and TRBJ2-5; D not resolved. CDR1 and CDR2 from the germline V gene are SGHAT and FQNNGV. This CDR3 is 11 amino acids long. Trimming stripped 5 bases from V and 1 base from J, with 2 bases between. CDR3 in DNA: TGTGCCAGCAGCAGCCAAGAGACCCAGTACTTC. Amino acid sequence: CASSSQETQYF.

This clone has a handful of counts. The chain links TRBV30 to TRBJ2-3, with TRBD1 matching 8 bases. Germline values: CDR1 GTSNPN, CDR2 SVGIG (reference sequence). This CDR3 comprises 15 residues. The trim removed 2 bases at V and 5 bases at J, leaving 9 bases unmatched. For the CDR3, the DNA is TGTGCCTGGAGTCCAGGACAGGGAATGGGAGATACGCAGTATTTT. Residues: CAWSPGQGMGDTQYF.

The chain uses TRBV4-1 and TRBJ2-7, with 7 bases matching TRBD1. Per the germline V gene, CDR1 is MGHRA and CDR2 is YSYEKL. The J segment lost 2 bases and the V segment lost 1 base, leaving 2 bases of the junction unmatched. The CDR3 is 14 residues long. CDR3 sequence: CASSQGDRPYEQYF. The CDR3 DNA follows: TGCGCCAGCAGCCAAGGGGACAGACCCTACGAGCAGTACTTC.

The rearrangement joins TRBV10-2 to TRBJ2-5; D might be TRBD2 (5 bases). The assigned J gene may be wrong: the sequence end matches TRBJ2-7 better. CDR3 length equals 14 residues. CDR1 and CDR2 (germline): WSHSY, SAAADI. Here the CDR3 reads CASSEPGMGYEQYF. The CDR3 bases are TGCGCCAGCAGTGAACCGGGAATGGGATACGAGCAGTACTTC.

V is TRBV27 and J is TRBJ1-1; D possibly corresponds to TRBD1 (6 bases). CDR1 is MNHEY, CDR2 SMNVEV, per germline (reference sequence). CDR3 length equals 15 residues. V shed 8 bases and J shed 0 bases, with 16 bases lying between them. CDR3 residues: CASLRGGPMNTEAFF. The DNA of the CDR3 is TGTGCCAGCCTTAGGGGGGGACCCATGAACACTGAAGCTTTCTTT.

The table lists this clone with a few counts. This chain joins TRBV5-4 and TRBJ2-2, with D uncertain. Germline CDR1 SGHNT, CDR2 YYREEE (reference sequence). Trimming left V 4 bases short and J 4 bases short, with 11 bases between. This CDR3 contains 14 residues. CDR3 bases: TGTGCCAGCAGCCCCCAAAGGGCCACCGGGGAGCTGTTTTTT. Translated: CASSPQRATGELFF.

The chain links TRBV6-5 to TRBJ1-5; D ambiguous. Trimming pared 6 bases from V and 1 base from J, leaving 10 bases between. This CDR3 comprises 14 residues. Germline loops: CDR1 MNHEY, CDR2 SVGAGI. CDR3 loop: CASSDERSNQPQHF. As DNA, the CDR3 is TGTGCCAGCAGCGATGAGCGGAGCAATCAGCCCCAGCATTTT.

The chain links TRBV19 to TRBJ2-7, with 8 nucleotides matching TRBD1. The ends lost 7 bases at V and 4 bases at J; junction bases unmatched: 6. The CDR3 spans 13 residues. Germline loops: CDR1 LNHDA, CDR2 SQIVND (reference sequence). CDR3 nucleotides: TGTGCCAGTACGACAGGGGTAGGGTACGAGCAGTACTTC. This gives the protein CASTTGVGYEQYF.

This clone has only a few counts. The chain recombines TRBV7-8 with TRBJ2-3, with 10 positions matching TRBD2. J gave up 0 bases and V 5 bases, and 8 bases lay outside the gene matches. Germline lookup yields CDR1 SGHVS and CDR2 FQNEAQ. The CDR3 has 17 amino acids. DNA for the CDR3: TGTGCCAGCAGCCTTAGACTAGCGGGTCCGAGCACAGATACGCAGTATTTT. Translation gives CASSLRLAGPSTDTQYF.

This clone was counted only a few times. The J gene is TRBJ1-2, the V gene TRBV20-1; D ambiguous. Germline CDR1 is DFQATT and CDR2 is SNEGSKA (reference sequence). The CDR3 runs to 10 residues. Trimming took 7 bases from V and 6 from J, leaving 9 bases between them. The CDR3 spells CSVRLNGYTF. The CDR3 nucleotides read TGCAGTGTCAGATTGAATGGCTACACCTTC.

J is TRBJ2-2 and V is TRBV9; D is possibly TRBD2 (6 bases). Per germline, CDR1 SGDLS and CDR2 YYNGEE. The CDR3 extends over 13 amino acids. Trimming cost V 3 bases and J 7 bases, with 10 bases left between them. The CDR3 DNA is TGTGCCAGCAGCGAGGGGACTCTCGGGGAGCTGTTTTTT. Amino acid sequence: CASSEGTLGELFF.

The CDR3 nucleotides read TGTGCCAGTAGTATGGGGGACAGATATCAGCCCCAGCATTTT. Its protein product is CASSMGDRYQPQHF. The rearrangement joins TRBV19 to TRBJ1-5, with TRBD1 identical over 7 bases. The CDR3 loop spans 14 amino acids. V trimming: 3 bases; J trimming: 5 bases; junction bases outside the gene matches: 4. Germline V gene lookup returns CDR1 LNHDA and CDR2 SQIVND (reference sequence).

The gene calls are TRBV15 and TRBJ2-1; D is possibly TRBD2 (6 bases). V lost 4 bases, J lost 7 bases, and 17 bases lay in between. The germline V gene has CDR1 LNHNV and CDR2 YYDKDF (reference sequence). The CDR3 sequence is 15 residues long. The CDR3 reads CATSMERGKGNEQFF. CDR3 in DNA: TGTGCCACCAGCATGGAACGGGGGAAAGGAAATGAGCAGTTCTTC.

The V and J genes are TRBV4-1 and TRBJ1-5, with D possibly matching TRBD1 (5 bases). Trimming shortened V by 0 bases and J by 4 bases, and 10 bases separated the two germline ends. Germline CDR1 is MGHRA and CDR2 is YSYEKL. This CDR3 contains 15 residues. Written as DNA, the CDR3 is TGCGCCAGCAGCCAAGATTGGGGCCTTAATCAGCCCCAGCATTTT. This gives the protein CASSQDWGLNQPQHF.

The genes are TRBV5-7 and TRBJ2-5; D may be TRBD1 (5 bases). TRBV5-7 has ORF status, its function being uncertain. The V end was cut by 4 bases, the J end by 1 base, with 8 bases between. The CDR3 has 13 amino acids. The CDR3 sequence: CASSRGCQETQYF. As DNA, the CDR3 is TGTGCCAGCAGCAGGGGATGCCAAGAGACCCAGTACTTC.

This clone occurred a few times. The chain combines TRBV7-2 with TRBJ1-5; perhaps TRBD1 as D (6 bases). The V gene's germline CDR1 is SGHTA and CDR2 FQGNSA. Trimming took off 0 bases at V and 2 bases at J, with 14 bases between the two ends. This CDR3 contains 17 residues. In DNA, the CDR3 is TGTGCCAGCAGCTTAGCGAGCAGGGGCTCGGGCAATCAGCCCCAGCATTTT. Translating gives CASSLASRGSGNQPQHF.

This clone was counted a few times. Other nucleotide sequences in the sample specify the same CDR3. The rearrangement joins TRBV5-1 to TRBJ1-1, with D tentatively TRBD1 (5 bases). V gave up 4 bases and J gave up 1 base, with 8 bases separating them. The V gene's germline CDR1 is SGHRS and CDR2 YFSETQ. The length of the CDR3 is 13 residues. The CDR3 DNA reads TGCGCCAGCAGCCGAACAGGGAACACTGAAGCTTTCTTT. Its protein is CASSRTGNTEAFF.

The chain links TRBV7-2 to TRBJ2-4, with a weak D call TRBD1 (5 bases). The CDR3 contains 15 residues. The germline V gene has CDR1 SGHTA and CDR2 FQGNSA. Between the trimmed V and J ends, which lost 1 base and 10 bases, there was a span of 17 bases. CDR3 residues: CASSLELSQGQIQYF. The CDR3 DNA sequence: TGTGCCAGCAGCTTAGAGCTTTCTCAGGGCCAAATTCAGTACTTC.

The chain links TRBV10-3 to TRBJ2-6; TRBD1 matches at 7 bases. CDR1 ENHRY and CDR2 SYGVKD come from the germline V gene. The CDR3 is made up of 16 amino acids. After removal of 6 bases from V and 0 bases from J, the junction contained 5 bases not matched to a gene. CDR3 DNA: TGTGCCATCAGGGGACAGCTTGTCTCTGGGGCCAACGTCCTGACTTTC. As protein: CAIRGQLVSGANVLTF.

This clone was seen a few times. The chain couples TRBV30 to TRBJ2-7, with 7 bases identical to TRBD2. The CDR3 extends over 12 amino acids. Germline V gene sequence: CDR1 GTSNPN, CDR2 SVGIG (reference sequence). The V and J ends lost 4 bases and 7 bases, in that order; junction bases with no gene match: 7. CDR3 in DNA: TGTGCCTGGAACCCCGGGGGGTGGGAGCAGTACTTC. This translates into CAWNPGGWEQYF.

In regard to this clone: Other DNA sequences in this sample translate to the same CDR3. The chain uses TRBV5-1 and TRBJ1-2, with TRBD1 as a possible D gene (6 bases). The germline CDR1 and CDR2 sequences are SGHRS and YFSETQ. CDR3 length: 13 residues. Trimming took off 4 bases at V and 2 bases at J, with 9 bases between the two ends. CDR3: CASSPGQNYGYTF. In DNA, the CDR3 is TGCGCCAGCAGCCCCGGACAGAACTATGGCTACACCTTC. The full variable domain, its missing parts supplied by reference TRBV5-1 and TRBJ1-2, is KAGVTQTPRYLIKTRGQQVTLSCSPISGHRSVSWYQQTPGQGLQFLFEYFSETQRNKGNFPGRFSGRQFSNSRSEMNVSTLELGDSALYLCASSPGQNYGYTFGSGTRLTVV.